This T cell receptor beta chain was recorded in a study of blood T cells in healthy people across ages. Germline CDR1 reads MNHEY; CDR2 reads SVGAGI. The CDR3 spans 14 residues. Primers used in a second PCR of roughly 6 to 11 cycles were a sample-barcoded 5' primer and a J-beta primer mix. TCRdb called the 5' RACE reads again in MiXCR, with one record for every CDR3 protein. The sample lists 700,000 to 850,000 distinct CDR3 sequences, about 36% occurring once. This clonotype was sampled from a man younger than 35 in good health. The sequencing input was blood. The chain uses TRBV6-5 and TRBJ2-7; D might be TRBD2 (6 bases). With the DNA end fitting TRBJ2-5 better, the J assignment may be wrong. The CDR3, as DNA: TGTGCCAGCAGTTACGCGGGGCTGCAAGAGACCCAGTACTTC. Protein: CASSYAGLQETQYF.